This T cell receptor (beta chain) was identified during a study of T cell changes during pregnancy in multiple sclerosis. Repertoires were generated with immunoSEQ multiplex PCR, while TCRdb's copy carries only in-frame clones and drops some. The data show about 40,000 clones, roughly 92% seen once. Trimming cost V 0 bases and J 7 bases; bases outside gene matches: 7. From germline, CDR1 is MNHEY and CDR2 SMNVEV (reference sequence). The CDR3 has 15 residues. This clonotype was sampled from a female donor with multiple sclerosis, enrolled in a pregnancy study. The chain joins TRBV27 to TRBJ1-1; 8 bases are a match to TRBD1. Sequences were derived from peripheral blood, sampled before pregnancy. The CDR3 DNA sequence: TGTGCCAGCAGTTTATCAATAAGGGGACAGGATGAAGCTTTCTTT. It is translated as CASSLSIRGQDEAFF.